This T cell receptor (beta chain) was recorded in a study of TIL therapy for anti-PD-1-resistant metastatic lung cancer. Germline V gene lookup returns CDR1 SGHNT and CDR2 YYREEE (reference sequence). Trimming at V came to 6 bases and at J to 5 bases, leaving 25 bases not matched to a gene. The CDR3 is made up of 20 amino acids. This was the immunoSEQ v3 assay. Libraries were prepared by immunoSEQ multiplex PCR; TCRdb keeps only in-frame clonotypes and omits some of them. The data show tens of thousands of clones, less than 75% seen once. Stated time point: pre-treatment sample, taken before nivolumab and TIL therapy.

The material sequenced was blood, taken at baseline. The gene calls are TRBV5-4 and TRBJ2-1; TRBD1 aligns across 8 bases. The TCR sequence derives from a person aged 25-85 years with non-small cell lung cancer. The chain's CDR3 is CASTKLRMRTWTGSDNEQFF. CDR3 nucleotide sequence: TGTGCCAGCACAAAACTCCGGATGAGGACCTGGACAGGGTCGGACAATGAGCAGTTCTTC.